These 30 T cell receptor beta chains came from one sample sequenced in a study of shared clonotypes between healthy human individuals (dated by TCRdb to the early 2020s). Libraries were made using the immunoSEQ multiplex PCR assay. This is the immuneACCESS table as TCRdb keeps it, with only in-frame sequences that have V and J called. A part of the clones is gone; compared with another copy, unresolved V genes explain less than half, and the rest is unexplained. For this sample the table gives fewer than 3 million clones, of which 85% to 95% were detected only once. The ten largest clones take up 0.3% to 0.4% of the sample. Sequenced input: naive CD4+ T cells from PBMCs. The cell subset or site label for this specimen denotes: CD45RA+ positively selected. These receptors were collected from a young man in good health. Some clones in this sample may be carry-over from other donors' samples.

The J gene is TRBJ1-2, the V gene TRBV5-1; D is unclear. The length of the CDR3 is 14 residues. The V and J ends lost 2 bases and 2 bases respectively, with 10 bases between them. CDR1 is SGHRS, CDR2 YFSETQ, per germline. CDR3 residues: CASSLIGGNYGYTF. CDR3 sequence (DNA): TGCGCCAGCAGCTTAATCGGCGGGAACTATGGCTACACCTTC.

The V and J genes are TRBV5-4 and TRBJ1-1, with a weak D call TRBD1 (5 bases). CDR1 SGHNT and CDR2 YYREEE come from the germline V gene (reference sequence). The V and J ends lost 3 bases and 3 bases respectively, with 12 bases between them. CDR3 length equals 14 residues. In DNA form, the CDR3 reads TGTGCCAGCAGCTCCCTGCGAGGGGACACTGAAGCTTTCTTT. This encodes CASSSLRGDTEAFF.

The chain carries TRBV5-1 and TRBJ2-1, with D perhaps matching TRBD2 (5 bases). From germline, CDR1 is SGHRS and CDR2 YFSETQ. There are 16 residues in the CDR3. Trimming removed 0 bases from V and 2 bases from J, with 12 bases in between. CDR3 in amino acids: CASSLGRGDAYNEQFF. CDR3 coding DNA: TGCGCCAGCAGCTTGGGTCGGGGAGATGCCTACAATGAGCAGTTCTTC.

CDR3 nucleotide sequence: TGTGCCACCAGCAGACCCGGTTCGGATTACTATGGCTACACCTTC. Translating it yields CATSRPGSDYYGYTF. This chain connects TRBV15 to TRBJ1-2; D gene ambiguous. The CDR3 runs 15 residues. CDR1 is LNHNV and CDR2 is YYDKDF in the germline V gene (reference sequence). Trimming cost V 2 bases and J 3 bases, with 13 bases left between them.

The chain carries TRBV7-9 and TRBJ2-5, with 11 bases matching TRBD1. The trim removed 1 base at V and 5 bases at J, leaving 9 bases unmatched. The CDR3 extends over 17 amino acids. CDR1 is SEHNR, CDR2 FQNEAQ, per germline (reference sequence). CDR3 in amino acids: CASSLGRTGGSEETQYF. The DNA of the CDR3 is TGTGCCAGCAGCTTAGGGCGGACAGGGGGCTCGGAGGAGACCCAGTACTTC.

The V and J genes are TRBV29-1 and TRBJ2-1; D could derive from TRBD1 or TRBD2 (5 bases each). Germline V gene sequence: CDR1 SQVTM, CDR2 ANQGSEA. The ends were cut back, 6 bases at V and 7 bases at J, with 19 bases in the middle. This CDR3 contains 14 residues. The CDR3 is CSVDGTRIRNEQFF. For the CDR3, the DNA is TGCAGCGTAGACGGGACCCGGATCAGGAATGAGCAGTTCTTC.

The rearrangement links TRBV5-1 to TRBJ1-5; D remains ambiguous. Trimming removed 1 base at V and 6 bases at J, with 14 bases between. CDR1 SGHRS and CDR2 YFSETQ come from the germline V gene. There are 15 residues in the CDR3. In DNA, the CDR3 is TGCGCCAGCAGCTTGTGGGGAGGAGAGGGTCAGCCCCAGCATTTT. It translates to CASSLWGGEGQPQHF.

This chain connects TRBV16 to TRBJ2-5; the D gene could be TRBD1 or TRBD2 (5 bases each). The CDR3 contains 15 residues. Germline V gives CDR1 KGHSY, CDR2 FQNENV. The ends were cut back, 3 bases at V and 3 bases at J, with 14 bases in the middle. CDR3 region: CASSHPARGEETQYF. The CDR3 DNA follows: TGTGCCAGCAGCCACCCTGCGAGAGGGGAAGAGACCCAGTACTTC.

The chain combines TRBV7-2 with TRBJ2-1; 10 bases are a match to TRBD2. CDR1 and CDR2 from the germline V gene are SGHTA and FQGNSA. This CDR3 comprises 15 residues. J was trimmed by 6 bases and V by 1 base; bases with no gene match: 3. The CDR3 region is CASSLVSSGGNEQFF. The CDR3 DNA reads as TGTGCCAGCAGCTTAGTGTCTAGCGGGGGCAATGAGCAGTTCTTC.

The chain carries TRBV5-1 and TRBJ2-7, with TRBD1 matching over 10 bases. The CDR3 spans 14 residues. Germline loops: CDR1 SGHRS, CDR2 YFSETQ. The J segment lost 7 bases and the V segment lost 4 bases, leaving 8 bases of the junction unmatched. CDR3: CASSKGDRGGEQYF. The CDR3 DNA reads as TGCGCCAGCAGCAAAGGGGACAGGGGAGGGGAGCAGTACTTC.

The J gene is TRBJ2-2, the V gene TRBV27; 8 nucleotides match TRBD1. The V segment lost 3 bases and the J segment 0 bases; nucleotides outside the gene matches: 6. Germline CDR1 is MNHEY and CDR2 is SMNVEV (reference sequence). The CDR3 runs 17 residues. In nucleotides, the CDR3 is TGTGCCAGCAGTTTGTATAGGGACAGGTCGAACACCGGGGAGCTGTTTTTT. Translation gives CASSLYRDRSNTGELFF.

CDR3 residues: CASSSLAGGLQANEQFF. CDR3 coding DNA: TGCGCCAGCAGCTCACTAGCGGGAGGACTACAGGCCAATGAGCAGTTCTTC. The rearrangement joins TRBV5-1 to TRBJ2-1; 12 positions match TRBD2. The germline V gene has CDR1 SGHRS and CDR2 YFSETQ. Trimming cost V 3 bases and J 6 bases; bases outside gene matches: 10. The CDR3 sequence is 17 residues long.

V usage is TRBV13 and J usage is TRBJ2-1; 9 bases are shared with TRBD2. V lost 1 base, J lost 7 bases, and 8 bases stayed unmatched. CDR1 and CDR2 (germline): PRHDT, FYEKMQ (reference sequence). This CDR3 is 16 amino acids long. For the CDR3, the DNA is TGTGCCAGCAGCTTAGTCCTGCGCGGGAGGGGGAATGAGCAGTTCTTC. It encodes CASSLVLRGRGNEQFF.

About this clone itself: Sequence at one end of the junction differs from germline and may be a read error. The chain employs TRBV5-8 and TRBJ2-7; TRBD2 aligns across 8 bases. Germline CDR1 SGHTS, CDR2 YDEGEE. This CDR3 is 16 amino acids long. Here the CDR3 DNA reads TGTGCCAGCAGCTTACCCTTTTTAGCGGGATCCTTCGAGCAGTACTTC. This translates into CASSLPFLAGSFEQYF.

This clone was detected only a few times. The chain is built from TRBV5-4 and TRBJ1-1; D is unclear. The germline CDR1 and CDR2 sequences are SGHNT and YYREEE (reference sequence). The V end was cut by 3 bases, the J end by 0 bases, with 12 bases between. This CDR3 spans 15 amino acids. This chain's CDR3 is CASSSGENMNTEAFF. CDR3 in DNA: TGTGCCAGCAGCTCGGGAGAAAACATGAACACTGAAGCTTTCTTT.

The chain couples TRBV18 to TRBJ1-1; 7 nucleotides align to TRBD1. Trimming took 6 bases from V and 4 from J; bases not matched to a gene: 8. This CDR3 region has 14 residues. CDR1 and CDR2 from the germline V gene are KGHSH and LQKENI. The DNA of the CDR3 is TGTGCCAGCTCTCCAGACAGGGTGGTCACTGAAGCTTTCTTT. This translates into CASSPDRVVTEAFF. The variable domain in full, completed from reference TRBV18 and TRBJ1-1, reads NAGVMQNPRHLVRRRGQEARLRCSPMKGHSHVYWYRQLPEEGLKFMVYLQKENIIDESGMPKERFSAEFPKEGPSILRIQQVVRGDSAAYFCASSPDRVVTEAFFGQGTRLTVV.

The chain couples TRBV19 to TRBJ2-1; 7 positions agree with TRBD2. The germline gives CDR1 LNHDA, CDR2 SQIVND (reference sequence). The length of the CDR3 is 14 residues. With 6 bases clipped from V and 6 bases from J, the junction kept 8 bases outside the gene matches. This CDR3 is CASSFSGGSNEQFF. The DNA of the CDR3 is TGTGCCAGTAGCTTCTCGGGCGGGAGCAATGAGCAGTTCTTC.

The chain joins TRBV28 to TRBJ1-1; D is undetermined. The V end was cut by 2 bases, the J end by 1 base, with 11 bases between. Germline CDR1 is MDHEN and CDR2 is SYDVKM. This CDR3 is built from 15 residues. For the CDR3, the DNA is TGTGCCAGCAGTTTAAAAGGGCCCCGGAACACTGAAGCTTTCTTT. It yields the protein CASSLKGPRNTEAFF.

This chain connects TRBV6-6 to TRBJ2-7, with D hard to call. Germline CDR1 and CDR2: MNHNY and SVGAGI (reference sequence). The CDR3 consists of 14 residues. Trimming removed 4 bases at V and 0 bases at J, with 10 bases between. The CDR3 reads CASSSHRNSYEQYF. The CDR3 DNA reads as TGTGCCAGCAGTTCCCACAGAAACTCCTACGAGCAGTACTTC.

The rearrangement links TRBV4-2 to TRBJ2-3, with 11 bases aligning to TRBD2. Trimming at V came to 6 bases and at J to 2 bases, leaving 7 bases not matched to a gene. Germline V gives CDR1 LGHNA, CDR2 YNFKEQ. This CDR3 spans 16 amino acids. The CDR3 nucleotides are TGTGCCAGCAGACAGGGACTAGCGGACAACACAGATACGCAGTATTTT. This gives the protein CASRQGLADNTDTQYF.

V and J are TRBV4-2 and TRBJ2-3, with D possibly being TRBD1 or TRBD2 (5 bases each). This CDR3 is 18 amino acids long. The V gene's germline CDR1 is LGHNA and CDR2 YNFKEQ. The V end lost 0 bases, the J end lost 2 bases, and 18 bases lay between the germline ends. The CDR3 loop reads CASSQEVDPGTSTDTQYF. Written as DNA, the CDR3 is TGTGCCAGCAGCCAAGAAGTGGACCCCGGGACCTCCACAGATACGCAGTATTTT.

The CDR3: CASSTIRDRSLLQHF. CDR3 DNA: TGTGCCAGCAGCACCATCCGGGACAGGAGTTTACTCCAGCATTTT. The V gene is TRBV6-6, the J gene TRBJ1-5; the match to TRBD1 covers 8 bases. The V segment lost 6 bases and the J segment 12 bases; nucleotides outside the gene matches: 16. The CDR3 has 15 amino acids. From germline, CDR1 is MNHNY and CDR2 SVGAGI (reference sequence).

The J gene is TRBJ2-3, the V gene TRBV9; D is unresolved. Germline CDR1 and CDR2: SGDLS and YYNGEE. This CDR3 contains 13 residues. Trimming pared 4 bases from V and 4 bases from J, leaving 10 bases between. In DNA form, the CDR3 reads TGTGCCAGCAGCTTATCTAGGGCAGATACGCAGTATTTT. Translated: CASSLSRADTQYF.

This clone was counted once. The V call is TRBV11-2, the J call TRBJ2-7, with 14 bases that match TRBD2. Germline assignment: CDR1 SGHAT and CDR2 FQNNGV. This CDR3 region has 17 residues. V lost 5 bases and J lost 0; bases outside the gene matches: 6. The CDR3 protein is CASSPGTSGSYSYEQYF. In DNA form, the CDR3 reads TGTGCCAGCAGCCCCGGGACTAGCGGGAGCTACTCCTACGAGCAGTACTTC.

The chain employs TRBV6-5 and TRBJ2-7, with D perhaps given as TRBD1 or TRBD2 (5 bases each). Deletions cut 6 bases from V and 3 bases from J, with 15 bases between. CDR1 is MNHEY and CDR2 is SVGAGI in the germline V gene. This CDR3 has 14 residues. The CDR3 DNA is TGTGCCAGCAGCAGAAACGAGGGGTTCTACGAGCAGTACTTC. Its protein is CASSRNEGFYEQYF.

This chain uses TRBV27 with TRBJ2-7; D might be TRBD1 or TRBD2, each matching 5 bases. Trimming removed 11 bases from V and 2 bases from J, with 16 bases in between. Per germline, CDR1 MNHEY and CDR2 SMNVEV (reference sequence). This CDR3 has 13 residues. The CDR3 loop is CASMARDPYEQYF. The CDR3 DNA reads TGTGCCTCCATGGCCAGGGACCCCTACGAGCAGTACTTC.

The chain couples TRBV5-5 to TRBJ2-7, with D unresolved. Germline V CDR1 and CDR2: SGHKS, YYEKEE (reference sequence). This CDR3 contains 13 residues. V was clipped by 1 base and J by 3 bases, with 8 bases between them. CDR3 DNA sequence: TGTGCCAGCAGCTTGTCCCAAGGCTACGAGCAGTACTTC. As protein: CASSLSQGYEQYF.

This chain's CDR3 is CASSLEHSTDTQYF. CDR3 sequence (DNA): TGTGCCAGCAGCTTAGAACACAGCACAGATACGCAGTATTTT. This rearrangement joins TRBV7-6 to TRBJ2-3, with D hard to call. The CDR3 totals 14 residues. The V and J ends lost 1 base and 0 bases respectively, with 5 bases between them. CDR1 is SGHVS, CDR2 FNYEAQ, per germline.

The rearrangement uses TRBV11-2 and TRBJ2-1; TRBD2 agrees at 11 bases. The V and J ends lost 6 bases and 0 bases, in that order; junction bases with no gene match: 7. The CDR3 loop spans 17 amino acids. Germline loops: CDR1 SGHAT, CDR2 FQNNGV. CDR3 coding DNA: TGTGCCAGCAGACCAAGAACTAGCGGGAGCTCCTACAATGAGCAGTTCTTC. Amino acids: CASRPRTSGSSYNEQFF.

This clone has just one count. The rearrangement joins TRBV19 to TRBJ2-4; unclear D gene. The V gene's germline CDR1 is LNHDA and CDR2 SQIVND (reference sequence). V was pared by 7 bases and J by 0 bases, with 13 bases between. The CDR3 has 15 residues. The DNA of the CDR3 is TGTGCCAGTACTAACGAGCGACTAGCCAAAAACATTCAGTACTTC. Residues: CASTNERLAKNIQYF.